These 7 T cell receptor beta chains were all obtained from the same sample, sequenced in a study of cytomegalovirus exposure and HLA in healthy donors. Profiled with immunoSEQ multiplex PCR; TCRdb holds only in-frame clones, not every one. The data contain approximately 300,000 clones, about nine tenths of them singletons. Sequencing was done on a sample of PBMCs. Every receptor here comes from a woman aged 30 to 39 in good health and CMV-seropositive.

The chain joins TRBV18 to TRBJ2-1, with unresolved D. This CDR3 has 13 amino acids. The germline V and J ends were trimmed by 3 bases and 7 bases, with 10 bases remaining between them. CDR1 and CDR2 (germline): KGHSH, LQKENI. The CDR3 bases are TGTGCCAGCTCACCCACCCTGGGGAATGAGCAGTTCTTC. Protein: CASSPTLGNEQFF.

The chain recombines TRBV29-1 with TRBJ1-1; TRBD1 matches at 7 bases. Germline CDR1 is SQVTM and CDR2 is ANQGSEA. CDR3 length equals 14 residues. V lost 4 bases, J lost 4 bases, and 9 bases stayed unmatched. The CDR3 coding sequence is TGCAGCGTTGGGGCAGGGGGTCATCCCACTGAAGCTTTCTTT. The encoded protein is CSVGAGGHPTEAFF.

This sequence joins TRBV9 and TRBJ1-5; weak D call: TRBD1 (6 bases). Germline CDR1 reads SGDLS; CDR2 reads YYNGEE. The CDR3 has 14 amino acids. V was trimmed by 3 bases and J by 1 base, leaving 8 bases between them. In DNA, the CDR3 is TGTGCCAGCAGCGGCGGACAGAGCAATCAGCCCCAGCATTTT. This encodes CASSGGQSNQPQHF.

The CDR3 is CASKTGAYGYTF. For the CDR3, the DNA is TGTGCCAGCAAAACAGGCGCCTATGGCTACACCTTC. The chain is built from TRBV28 and TRBJ1-2, with a tentative D call TRBD1 (5 bases). V lost 7 bases, J lost 4 bases, and 10 bases lay in between. The CDR3 contains 12 residues. Germline V gene sequence: CDR1 MDHEN, CDR2 SYDVKM.

This chain connects TRBV9 to TRBJ1-5; D gene unclear. The CDR3 consists of 14 residues. Deletions cut 2 bases from V and 3 bases from J, with 9 bases between. Germline lookup yields CDR1 SGDLS and CDR2 YYNGEE. The CDR3 region is CASSVGTSNQPQHF. CDR3 bases: TGTGCCAGCAGCGTGGGCACCTCCAATCAGCCCCAGCATTTT.

CDR3 sequence reads: CASSDLGTGGNTIYF. In nucleotides, the CDR3 is TGCGCCAGCAGCGACTTGGGGACAGGGGGAAACACCATATATTTT. This chain uses TRBV5-1 with TRBJ1-3, with 9 nucleotides matching TRBD1. This CDR3 comprises 15 residues. Looked up from germline, CDR1 is SGHRS and CDR2 is YFSETQ. Trimming cost V 4 bases and J 4 bases; bases outside gene matches: 6. Full variable domain (remainder filled in from reference TRBV5-1 and TRBJ1-3): KAGVTQTPRYLIKTRGQQVTLSCSPISGHRSVSWYQQTPGQGLQFLFEYFSETQRNKGNFPGRFSGRQFSNSRSEMNVSTLELGDSALYLCASSDLGTGGNTIYFGEGSWLTVV.

The CDR3 spells CASSKDGPNEKLFF. The DNA of the CDR3 is TGTGCCAGCAGCAAGGACGGACCAAATGAAAAACTGTTTTTT. The rearrangement uses TRBV7-2 and TRBJ1-4; D uncertain. V lost 5 bases and J lost 5, with 12 bases in between. The CDR3 runs 14 residues. Germline V gives CDR1 SGHTA, CDR2 FQGNSA.